The rows below give T cell receptor beta chains drawn from one sample of a study of monozygotic twins with inflammatory bowel disease. Each CDR3 protein gets one entry in TCRdb, which reprocessed the 5' RACE reads and gives no DNA. Its clone listing holds tens of thousands of distinct CDR3 sequences. The sequenced sample consisted of blood. The receptors derive from a human donor with ulcerative colitis or Crohn's disease, or a healthy co-twin of an affected twin (not recorded which). Each CDR3 is given with its conserved first and last residue.

V gene	J gene	CDR3 length	CDR3 protein
TRBV5-1	TRBJ2-2	22	CASSLGILPGTSGTSNTGELFF
TRBV12-3/TRBV12-4	TRBJ2-1	17	CASRKNALAGGNNEQFF
TRBV27	TRBJ1-4	16	CASSLEGPREGEKLFF
TRBV20-1	TRBJ2-3	13	CSATGQGLDTQYF
TRBV7-7	TRBJ2-5	14	CASSANRGQETQYF
TRBV5-1	TRBJ2-3	20	CASRPFPRKTDGTSTDTQYF
TRBV6-1	TRBJ1-1	14	CASTINRGNEHRIF
TRBV5-1	TRBJ2-4	17	CASSLAGGLEAKNIQYF
TRBV6-6	TRBJ1-5	13	CASSYGGYQPQHF
TRBV6-1	TRBJ1-1	14	CASSGERGGTEAFF
TRBV11-3	TRBJ2-7	12	CASSSNTYEQYF
TRBV9	TRBJ2-1	14	CASSVESIRNEQFF
TRBV5-5	TRBJ1-2	15	CASSLERQPNYGYTF
TRBV5-1	TRBJ2-1	15	CASVQTSGDYNEQFF
TRBV5-1	TRBJ2-5	14	CASSLTGFPETQYF
TRBV12-3/TRBV12-4	TRBJ1-1	15	CASSLESRGETEAFF
TRBV5-1	TRBJ1-1	16	CASSLGQTLMNTEAFF
TRBV5-1	TRBJ2-2	14	CASSLAGNTGELFF
TRBV20-1	TRBJ1-3	15	CSARDPQGAGNTIYF
TRBV7-2	TRBJ1-2	16	CASSSRPEMPFYGYTF
TRBV20-1	TRBJ2-3	14	CSAPSGEGTDTQYF
TRBV6-7	TRBJ1-5	16	CASSYPSKARNQPQHF
TRBV12-3/TRBV12-4	TRBJ1-6	16	CASSLRTGDYNSPLHF
TRBV7-2	TRBJ1-1	13	CASSFGDGTEAFF
TRBV18	TRBJ2-4	16	CASSPGVSDTKNIQYF
TRBV11-2	TRBJ2-5	16	CASSYLNTGTGEAQYF
TRBV11-2	TRBJ1-6	16	CASIQEGQGARSPLHF
TRBV5-1	TRBJ2-1	15	CASREGDATYNEQFF
TRBV20-1	TRBJ1-5	11	CSAGVEQPQHF
TRBV19	TRBJ2-1	16	CASSIGGLAGYNEQFF
TRBV12-3/TRBV12-4	TRBJ2-7	18	CASSPRPGLLSQTYEQYF
TRBV7-9	TRBJ1-1	13	CASSSQTNTEAFF
TRBV7-9	TRBJ1-1	16	CASSPGQGGMNTEAFF
TRBV20-1	TRBJ1-1	12	CSAPQGGTEAFF
TRBV9	TRBJ1-2	15	CASSVGDRPNYGYTF
TRBV25-1	TRBJ2-2	15	CASSDPATGNGELFF
TRBV19	TRBJ2-5	12	CASGTGGETQYF
TRBV2	TRBJ2-2	12	CASRYTAGELFF
TRBV20-1	TRBJ2-3	14	CSASAASLGDTQYF
TRBV5-1	TRBJ2-7	14	CASSPETTGLEQYF